A selection of T cell receptor beta chains follows, all from one sample in a study of metastatic and nonmetastatic thyroid tumors. TCRdb re-analyzed the PCR reads using MiXCR. Of 23,000 or so clones in the sample, 20% to 25% were seen once. The sequencing input was blood. All receptors derive from a male donor with papillary thyroid cancer or a benign thyroid nodule (not recorded which). Some clones in this sample may be carry-over from other donors' samples. CDR3s include the opening cysteine and the closing phenylalanine or tryptophan. Fields, in order: V gene, J gene, CDR3 protein.

v_call: TRBV20-1; j_call: TRBJ1-2; cdr3_aa: CSADRGDYGYTF
v_call: TRBV10-3; j_call: TRBJ2-2; cdr3_aa: CAISADATGELFF
v_call: TRBV30; j_call: TRBJ1-2; cdr3_aa: CAWRMTGLGGYTF
v_call: TRBV7-2; j_call: TRBJ2-7; cdr3_aa: CASSLGLAGTYEQYF
v_call: TRBV7-6; j_call: TRBJ2-7; cdr3_aa: CASSLGLQTPPYEQYF
v_call: TRBV6-1; j_call: TRBJ1-2; cdr3_aa: CASSLGGQGAVGYTF
v_call: TRBV6-2/TRBV6-3; j_call: TRBJ2-3; cdr3_aa: CATRMSPSTDTQYF
v_call: TRBV5-1; j_call: TRBJ2-5; cdr3_aa: CASSTNRVLETQYF
v_call: TRBV30; j_call: TRBJ1-5; cdr3_aa: CAWSTDRQPQHF
v_call: TRBV5-1; j_call: TRBJ2-1; cdr3_aa: CASSLVFSGSEVGDEQFF
v_call: TRBV7-2; j_call: TRBJ2-3; cdr3_aa: CASSLDRQDTQYF
v_call: TRBV18; j_call: TRBJ2-7; cdr3_aa: CASSPNPSDEQYF
v_call: TRBV11-1; j_call: TRBJ1-5; cdr3_aa: CASSLGAGEISNQPQHF
v_call: TRBV11-2; j_call: TRBJ1-1; cdr3_aa: CASSLRRSDTEAFF
v_call: TRBV6-6; j_call: TRBJ2-7; cdr3_aa: CASSYSGQGYYDQYF
v_call: TRBV4-3; j_call: TRBJ1-5; cdr3_aa: CASSPYRGGNQPQHF
v_call: TRBV6-5; j_call: TRBJ2-3; cdr3_aa: CASSYRAGDTQYF
v_call: TRBV13; j_call: TRBJ2-2; cdr3_aa: CASGGQVATGERFF
v_call: TRBV27; j_call: TRBJ1-2; cdr3_aa: CASWDTGVDGYTF
v_call: TRBV6-1; j_call: TRBJ2-6; cdr3_aa: CASSPRAANSVANVLTF
v_call: TRBV18; j_call: TRBJ2-7; cdr3_aa: CASSPSLPDEQYF
v_call: TRBV27; j_call: TRBJ1-2; cdr3_aa: CASSLGGPDGYTF
v_call: TRBV5-1; j_call: TRBJ1-2; cdr3_aa: CASSLQGLGGYTF
v_call: TRBV20-1; j_call: TRBJ2-7; cdr3_aa: CSVLVSSGSEQYF
v_call: TRBV5-6; j_call: TRBJ1-1; cdr3_aa: CASSLTRLGGTEAFF
v_call: TRBV6-8; j_call: TRBJ2-7; cdr3_aa: CASSPGHQQPTYEQYF
v_call: TRBV4-1; j_call: TRBJ1-1; cdr3_aa: CASSQDSGAATEAFF
v_call: TRBV7-2; j_call: TRBJ2-5; cdr3_aa: CASSPGTFQETQYF
v_call: TRBV11-2; j_call: TRBJ2-1; cdr3_aa: CASSLAGPYNEQFF
v_call: TRBV2; j_call: TRBJ2-7; cdr3_aa: CASSDGPGQGLYEQYF
v_call: TRBV28; j_call: TRBJ1-2; cdr3_aa: CASTLSRDYGYTF
v_call: TRBV24-1; j_call: TRBJ2-1; cdr3_aa: CATSDRKLAGTYNEQFF
v_call: TRBV3-1; j_call: TRBJ2-5; cdr3_aa: CASSQDTPGGRETQYF
v_call: TRBV7-2; j_call: TRBJ2-5; cdr3_aa: CASSWGQAGTQYF
v_call: TRBV9; j_call: TRBJ1-6; cdr3_aa: CASSSATVNSPLYF
v_call: TRBV12-5; j_call: TRBJ1-2; cdr3_aa: CASGLPASGYGYTF
v_call: TRBV20-1; j_call: TRBJ2-1; cdr3_aa: CSARDYRDSYNEQFF